The 28 T cell receptor beta chains below all came from one sample that was sequenced in a study of blood T cell dynamics during melanoma immunotherapy. TCRdb's copy holds only in-frame clones and misses some; the assay was immunoSEQ multiplex PCR. Among about 11,000 clones listed, approximately 90% were seen once. Time point reported: week 3, after first cycle of checkpoint inhibitor. The specimen was blood, collected from a patient treated with checkpoint blockade. The receptor set was obtained from a human donor with melanoma.

The chain combines TRBV7-6 with TRBJ2-7, with a possible D match to TRBD1 (5 bases). CDR3 length: 16 residues. V lost 4 bases and J lost 0, with 16 bases in between. The germline V gene encodes CDR1 SGHVS and CDR2 FNYEAQ. CDR3 region: CASSSIKGFSSYEQYF. CDR3 DNA: TGTGCCAGCAGCTCGATAAAGGGGTTTTCCTCCTACGAGCAGTACTTC.

DNA for the CDR3: TGTGCCAGCAGCGCTGACAGCTATGGCTACACCTTC. This gives the protein CASSADSYGYTF. This chain connects TRBV5-4 to TRBJ1-2, with a possible D match to TRBD1 (5 bases). Germline V gives CDR1 SGHNT, CDR2 YYREEE (reference sequence). Between the trimmed V and J ends, which lost 4 bases and 4 bases, there was a span of 8 bases. CDR3 length: 12 amino acids.

This clone came up once. The chain is built from TRBV27 and TRBJ2-3; TRBD1 matches 7 bases. V lost 10 bases, J lost 0 bases, and 7 bases stayed unmatched. CDR1 and CDR2 from the germline V gene are MNHEY and SMNVEV (reference sequence). The CDR3 has 14 amino acids. The CDR3 coding sequence is TGTGCCACTTGGGGACAGTGGAGCACAGATACGCAGTATTTT. This sequence encodes CATWGQWSTDTQYF.

The V gene is TRBV4-3, the J gene TRBJ1-2; tentative D call: TRBD1 (5 bases). V lost 0 bases and J lost 6, with 17 bases in between. Germline CDR1 reads LGHNA; CDR2 reads YSLEER. The CDR3 is made up of 16 amino acids. Here the CDR3 reads CASSQDLVRGEDGYTF. In DNA, the CDR3 is TGCGCCAGCAGCCAAGACCTCGTGCGGGGGGAGGATGGCTACACCTTC.

This chain links TRBV2 with TRBJ1-6, with 9 bases fitting TRBD1. V lost 6 bases and J lost 10; bases outside the gene matches: 4. Germline V gene data show CDR1 as SNHLY and CDR2 as FYNNEI. CDR3 length equals 13 residues. CDR3 in DNA: TGTGCCAGCAGACTGGACAGGGGATCACCCCTCCACTTT. Translation: CASRLDRGSPLHF.

The J gene is TRBJ2-5, the V gene TRBV5-1; 7 bases are a match to TRBD2. The CDR3 extends over 15 amino acids. Germline V gene lookup returns CDR1 SGHRS and CDR2 YFSETQ. V gave up 2 bases and J gave up 5 bases; unmatched junction bases: 9. CDR3 coding DNA: TGCGCCAGCAGCTTAGGACTAGGTGTTGGCGAGACCCAGTACTTC. It encodes CASSLGLGVGETQYF.

The chain carries TRBV19 and TRBJ1-5; weak D call: TRBD1 (6 bases). The CDR3 is 14 residues long. Between the trimmed V and J ends, which lost 9 bases and 0 bases, there was a span of 12 bases. The germline V gene encodes CDR1 LNHDA and CDR2 SQIVND (reference sequence). The CDR3 DNA follows: TGTGCCAGCCTAGACAGGTATAGCAATCAGCCCCAGCATTTT. Protein product: CASLDRYSNQPQHF.

V is TRBV19 and J is TRBJ2-3; 9 nucleotides match TRBD1. The germline V gene encodes CDR1 LNHDA and CDR2 SQIVND (reference sequence). The J segment lost 1 base and the V segment lost 6 bases, leaving 5 bases of the junction unmatched. CDR3 length: 15 amino acids. The DNA of the CDR3 is TGTGCCAGTAGCTATCGGACAGGGGGCACAGATACGCAGTATTTT. This sequence encodes CASSYRTGGTDTQYF.

This clone was seen just once. V and J are TRBV9 and TRBJ1-2, with no clear D. Between the trimmed V and J ends, which lost 3 bases and 3 bases, there was a span of 9 bases. This CDR3 comprises 13 residues. Germline V gene lookup returns CDR1 SGDLS and CDR2 YYNGEE. For the CDR3, the DNA is TGTGCCAGCAGCGCGGTGGGAGACTATGGCTACACCTTC. Protein sequence: CASSAVGDYGYTF.

The chain carries TRBV7-6 and TRBJ1-2; a possible D gene is TRBD1 (5 bases). CDR1 and CDR2 from the germline V gene are SGHVS and FNYEAQ. The CDR3 is 14 residues long. The ends were cut back, 5 bases at V and 3 bases at J, with 13 bases in the middle. The CDR3 protein is CASSLGAQDYGYTF. CDR3 nucleotides: TGTGCCAGCAGCCTAGGGGCACAGGACTATGGCTACACCTTC.

The chain is built from TRBV11-2 and TRBJ2-1, with 10 bases aligning to TRBD2. CDR3 size: 15 residues. J gave up 6 bases and V 7 bases, and 9 bases lay outside the gene matches. Per the germline V gene, CDR1 is SGHAT and CDR2 is FQNNGV. CDR3 region: CASTLRGLAFNEQFF. For the CDR3, the DNA is TGTGCCAGCACCCTTAGGGGACTAGCGTTCAATGAGCAGTTCTTC.

The chain's CDR3 is CASSYYGRGTDTQYF. CDR3 DNA: TGTGCCAGCAGTTACTACGGCCGAGGGACAGATACGCAGTATTTT. The gene calls are TRBV6-5 and TRBJ2-3; D is perhaps TRBD2 (5 bases). Deletions cut 1 base from V and 3 bases from J, with 11 bases between. This CDR3 comprises 15 residues. The V gene's germline CDR1 is MNHEY and CDR2 SVGAGI.

The rearrangement uses TRBV5-4 and TRBJ2-7; D might be TRBD1 (6 bases). The CDR3 has 15 residues. CDR1 and CDR2 from the germline V gene are SGHNT and YYREEE (reference sequence). Trimming shortened V by 2 bases and J by 3 bases, and 15 bases separated the two germline ends. CDR3 sequence: CASSFPTGDLYEQYF. The CDR3 DNA follows: TGTGCCAGCAGCTTCCCGACAGGAGATCTCTACGAGCAGTACTTC.

J is TRBJ1-1 and V is TRBV19, with a weak D call TRBD1 (5 bases). This CDR3 spans 13 amino acids. Germline loops: CDR1 LNHDA, CDR2 SQIVND (reference sequence). V lost 4 bases, J lost 5 bases, and 11 bases lay in between. The CDR3 is CASSTVRGTEAFF. As DNA, the CDR3 is TGTGCCAGTAGTACCGTACGGGGGACTGAAGCTTTCTTT. The entire variable domain, with the rest obtained from reference TRBV19 and TRBJ1-1, is as follows: DGGITQSPKYLFRKEGQNVTLSCEQNLNHDAMYWYRQDPGQGLRLIYYSQIVNDFQKGDIAEGYSVSREKKESFPLTVTSAQKNPTAFYLCASSTVRGTEAFFGQGTRLTVV.

This clone turned up a few times. The J gene is TRBJ1-6, the V gene TRBV6-5; D not resolved. Per the germline V gene, CDR1 is MNHEY and CDR2 is SVGAGI. The V gene lost 6 bases and the J gene lost 6 bases, with 15 bases spanning the gap. The CDR3 length is 15 residues. The CDR3 region has the DNA TGTGCCAGCAGAACTGGAGTGACTGGTAATTCACCCCTCCACTTT. It specifies CASRTGVTGNSPLHF.

This chain links TRBV2 with TRBJ1-2, with TRBD1 matching 9 bases. The CDR3 is 14 residues long. V lost 5 bases, J lost 6 bases, and 7 bases stayed unmatched. Germline V lookup: CDR1 SNHLY, CDR2 FYNNEI. CDR3 protein: CASSTGGGWDGYTF. The CDR3 nucleotides read TGTGCCAGCAGTACAGGGGGCGGGTGGGATGGCTACACCTTC.

The chain employs TRBV10-3 and TRBJ1-1; 11 bases align to TRBD1. Germline values: CDR1 ENHRY, CDR2 SYGVKD. The ends lost 8 bases at V and 4 bases at J; junction bases unmatched: 9. The CDR3 is made up of 15 amino acids. DNA for the CDR3: TGTGCCATCCAATCGGCCGGGACAGGGGGCACTGAAGCTTTCTTT. The encoded protein is CAIQSAGTGGTEAFF.

The chain has TRBV6-1 and TRBJ2-5; 15 bases agree with TRBD2. This CDR3 comprises 15 residues. Unmatched junction bases numbered 9, after V lost 9 bases and J lost 7 bases. Germline CDR1 and CDR2: MNHNS and SASEGT. The CDR3 nucleotides read TGTGCCAGGGCGGGACTAGCGGGGGGCGAGGGGACCCAGTACTTC. It codes for CARAGLAGGEGTQYF.

The CDR3 DNA is TGTGCCAGTAGTCCCCCGGAGGGCCGGAGGGAGACCCAGTACTTC. Protein: CASSPPEGRRETQYF. The V gene is TRBV19, the J gene TRBJ2-5; tentative D call: TRBD2 (6 bases). CDR1 and CDR2 from the germline V gene are LNHDA and SQIVND (reference sequence). The CDR3 extends over 15 amino acids. V was shortened by 5 bases and J by 5 bases, with 18 bases between the two germline ends. The full variable domain, in which reference TRBV19 and TRBJ2-5 provide the parts outside the CDR3, is DGGITQSPKYLFRKEGQNVTLSCEQNLNHDAMYWYRQDPGQGLRLIYYSQIVNDFQKGDIAEGYSVSREKKESFPLTVTSAQKNPTAFYLCASSPPEGRRETQYFGPGTRLLVL.

The V and J genes are TRBV19 and TRBJ1-1, with D tentatively TRBD1 (6 bases). This CDR3 comprises 14 residues. From germline, CDR1 is LNHDA and CDR2 SQIVND (reference sequence). Trimming removed 5 bases at V and 5 bases at J, with 15 bases between. The CDR3 protein is CASSLGRRGTEAFF. Here the CDR3 DNA reads TGTGCCAGTAGTTTGGGGAGAAGGGGGACTGAAGCTTTCTTT.

The CDR3 protein is CASSGQGMAYEQYF. The CDR3 DNA follows: TGTGCCAGCAGTGGACAGGGCATGGCCTACGAGCAGTACTTC. V gene TRBV6-1 combines with J gene TRBJ2-7; TRBD1 matches 7 bases. The length of the CDR3 is 14 residues. J lost 2 bases, V lost 4 bases, and 5 bases had no gene match. Per germline, CDR1 MNHNS and CDR2 SASEGT.

This clone was picked up a small number of times. This chain connects TRBV7-2 to TRBJ2-5, with D maybe TRBD1 (6 bases). The CDR3 runs to 15 residues. The V gene's germline CDR1 is SGHTA and CDR2 FQGNSA. Trimming left V 5 bases short and J 4 bases short, with 17 bases between. CDR3 sequence reads: CASSGTGPWGETQYF. CDR3 coding DNA: TGTGCCAGCAGCGGAACAGGGCCCTGGGGAGAGACCCAGTACTTC.

J is TRBJ2-7 and V is TRBV10-1; D is uncertain. This CDR3 spans 13 amino acids. Germline assignment: CDR1 WNHNN and CDR2 SYGVQD (reference sequence). The V and J ends lost 3 bases and 3 bases respectively, with 9 bases between them. CDR3 nucleotide sequence: TGCGCCAGCAGTGATGGTGGCCACTACGAGCAGTACTTC. It translates to CASSDGGHYEQYF.

This rearrangement joins TRBV7-9 to TRBJ2-3; either TRBD1 or TRBD2 may fit D (6 bases each). The CDR3 loop spans 15 amino acids. V was trimmed by 3 bases and J by 4 bases, leaving 14 bases between them. Germline lookup yields CDR1 SEHNR and CDR2 FQNEAQ (reference sequence). CDR3 bases: TGTGCCAGCAGCTTTCTCTCGGGGGCTGCAGATACGCAGTATTTT. This translates into CASSFLSGAADTQYF.

The chain is built from TRBV5-1 and TRBJ1-6, with 8 bases fitting TRBD1. Germline assignment: CDR1 SGHRS and CDR2 YFSETQ. Unmatched junction bases numbered 5, after V lost 4 bases and J lost 5 bases. This CDR3 has 15 residues. DNA for the CDR3: TGCGCCAGCAGCCCAGGACAGGGAGATAATTCACCCCTCCACTTT. Its protein product is CASSPGQGDNSPLHF.

The chain uses TRBV7-2 and TRBJ2-5, with D perhaps assigned TRBD1 or TRBD2 (5 bases each). V was trimmed by 6 bases and J by 7 bases, leaving 15 bases between them. This CDR3 comprises 13 residues. The V gene's germline CDR1 is SGHTA and CDR2 FQGNSA. The CDR3 reads CASSIPGTSTQYF. For the CDR3, the DNA is TGTGCCAGCAGTATCCCCGGGACCTCGACCCAGTACTTC. The entire variable domain, with the rest obtained from reference TRBV7-2 and TRBJ2-5, is as follows: GAGVSQSPSNKVTEKGKDVELRCDPISGHTALYWYRQSLGQGLEFLIYFQGNSAPDKSGLPSDRFSAERTGGSVSTLTIQRTQQEDSAVYLCASSIPGTSTQYFGPGTRLLVL.

This clone is judged large (0.1 to 1%). This chain joins TRBV5-4 and TRBJ2-7, with 7 bases matching TRBD2. V shed 4 bases, J shed 2 bases, and the junction held 9 bases outside the gene matches. Germline V lookup: CDR1 SGHNT, CDR2 YYREEE (reference sequence). The CDR3 extends over 15 amino acids. The CDR3 here is CASSTSGRAPYEQYF. The CDR3, as DNA: TGTGCCAGCAGCACCTCGGGGAGGGCCCCCTACGAGCAGTACTTC.

The rearrangement uses TRBV7-9 and TRBJ1-5, with unresolved D. Germline V gene lookup returns CDR1 SEHNR and CDR2 FQNEAQ (reference sequence). V dropped 5 bases and J dropped 4 bases, with 9 bases sitting between them. This CDR3 spans 13 amino acids. The CDR3 sequence: CASSRQENQPQHF. CDR3 DNA: TGTGCCAGCAGCCGCCAGGAGAATCAGCCCCAGCATTTT.